This TCR beta chain was identified in a study of blood T cell repertoires in COVID-19. Study details: T cells, B-cell-depleted T cells, or PBMCs provided the cDNA or gDNA that served as material.

The V end lost 2 bases, the J end lost 4 bases, and 14 bases lay between the germline ends. The CDR3 length is 15 residues. CDR1 and CDR2 (germline): SEHNR, FQNEAQ (reference sequence). Per the study methods: Amplified reference gene primers provided the basis for estimating nucleated cell counts. Generated by immunoSEQ multiplex PCR, the TCRdb table keeps only in-frame clones and is missing some. V and J calls and clone size are given by that table; D and trimming were obtained from the DNA. The data contain tens of thousands of clones, approximately 76% of them singletons. The V call is TRBV7-9, the J call TRBJ2-5; the D gene is possibly TRBD1 (7 bases). The sample taken for sequencing was peripheral blood. The origin of this receptor is a man between 65 and 85 years old with active or convalescent COVID-19. DNA of the CDR3: TGTGCCAGCAGCTTAACCAGGGGGACTGGAGAGACCCAGTACTTC. It yields the protein CASSLTRGTGETQYF.